This TCR beta chain emerged from a study of beta chain features in type 1 diabetes. The study, taken as a whole, reports: Highly expressing activated T cells could be over-counted with a cDNA template.

With V trimmed by 5 bases and J by 8 bases, 13 bases remained unmatched. This CDR3 is built from 16 residues. Germline CDR1 is SGHVS and CDR2 is FQNEAQ. Expressed TCRB transcripts were sequenced because the isolated RNA had all been reverse transcribed beforehand. Here immunoSEQ multiplex PCR was the method, and the copy in TCRdb shows in-frame clones only, minus some. The sample holds about 400,000 clones, around an eighth seen once. In the case of this clone: The antigen is unknown.

Naive, central memory, regulatory and stem cell-like memory cells within the CD4+ compartment were sorted using CD45RO/CCR7/CD25/CD127/CD95/CD27. The source is a man younger than 35 in good health. The material sequenced was naive CD4+ T cells from blood. This rearrangement joins TRBV7-8 to TRBJ1-4, with TRBD1 matching over 8 bases. The CDR3 DNA follows: TGTGCCAGCAGCCCAAACCTGGACAGGGCTTGGGAAAAACTGTTTTTT. It is translated as CASSPNLDRAWEKLFF.